This T cell receptor beta chain derives from a study of CD8+ T cells in alopecia areata (dated by TCRdb to 2016 to 2018). For the study in its entirety: Treated patients were enrolled in an open-label pilot trial of oral tofacitinib, 5 to 10 mg twice daily, for moderate-to-severe alopecia areata. Patients on tofacitinib were biopsied at baseline and after 4 and 24 weeks of treatment, and several of the patients also had a later scalp biopsy. Scalp clonality was compared across normal scalp (n=4), patchy alopecia areata scalp (n=8), and alopecia totalis/universalis scalp (n=8). On the human side, TCRbeta sequencing was run on scalp tissue and on sorted CD4+ and CD8+ peripheral blood T cells from healthy controls and from alopecia areata patients with either patchy or totalis/universalis disease. The RNA source kit depended on sample type: the PAXgene miRNA kit for fixed scalp, the miRNeasy kit for PBMCs, and the RNeasy kit for mouse skin. TCRbeta CDR3 regions were amplified by immunoSEQ multiplex PCR with 35 Vbeta forward and 13 Jbeta reverse primers. Patients received tofacitinib for 6 to 18 months and were then followed off drug for 6 months to check for delayed response and recurrence. The study used high-throughput TCRbeta sequencing to examine T cell clonal expansion in alopecia areata, in both the C3H/HeJ mouse model and human patients.

This sample's time point label indicates: baseline before oral tofacitinib. Peripheral blood and lesional scalp punch biopsies were obtained from patients with alopecia areata. PBMCs were isolated by density centrifugation and stained for CD3, CD4 and CD8, and CD4+ and CD8+ T cells were sorted on a FACSAria. Trimming removed 6 bases from V and 9 bases from J; the gene matches leave 8 bases unexplained. Per the germline V gene, MGHRA is the CDR1 and YSYEKL is the CDR2. Counted from cysteine to phenylalanine, this CDR3 has 14 amino acids. Only CDR3 DNA remains: 42 bases, in frame from the first base. Overall study outcomes, separate from this receptor: Compared with mice, TCR sequences shared between patients were less clear, possibly partly because of HLA diversity across the patient population. Higher clonality and more expanded CD8+ clones were observed in lesional scalp than in normal scalp, particularly in alopecia totalis/universalis, a finding suggestive of antigenic drive. Scalp TCR repertoire analysis is complicated because resident alphabeta T cells in normal human skin are also sequenced, whereas mouse skin is dominated by gammadelta T cells.

To prepare the library, the immunoSEQ multiplex PCR assay was applied. RNA was extracted from all samples and reverse transcribed into cDNA as template for TCR sequencing. SuperScript III was used to make first-strand cDNA, primed with a 2:1 mix of oligo-dT and random hexamers. A synthetic immune receptor repertoire was used to measure amplification bias, and any remaining bias was corrected computationally. Per the source publication's procedure: Raw reads were preprocessed to remove errors, and CDR3 was defined by IMGT conventions from the conserved cysteine to phenylalanine. Clonality was calculated as 1 minus Shannon entropy normalized by log2 of the number of productive unique TCRs. CD4 or CD8 identity of scalp clones was inferred by cross-referencing scalp TCRbeta sequences with sorted blood CD4 and CD8 repertoires. The immuneACCESS repertoire file appears here via TCRdb, limited to in-frame rearrangements. These files lack a portion of the clones; in checked studies, under half of the deficit traces to unresolved V genes, and the cause of the others is not known. V and J calls and clone size are those listed in that table; D and trimming were worked out from the DNA. In all, the sample holds roughly 250,000 clones, and 67% of those were seen once. 1% to 1.5% of the sample lies in the top ten.

Note on this clone: No cognate antigen has been identified for it. Base qualities are not recorded, but no much larger clone differs from it by a single base.

The clonotype originates from a human donor with alopecia areata. The source material was CD4+ T cells sorted from blood, sampled at week 0. The V and J genes are TRBV4-1 and TRBJ1-6, and TRBD1 aligns with 7 junction nucleotides. The DNA sequence follows: TGCGCCAGCAGTCGAACAGGGGAGGCTTCACCCCTCCACTTT. This gives the protein CASSRTGEASPLHF.